Listed here are 3 T cell receptor beta chains from one sample, sequenced in a study of molecular identifiers for immune sequencing clone quantification. In TCRdb, the PCR reads were re-called with MiXCR into one record per CDR3 protein. The sample lists hundreds of thousands of distinct CDR3 sequences, 25% occurring once. The source material was naive CD8+ T cells from blood, with Jurkat cell RNA spiked in. Subset noted: FACS-sorted CD8+CD4-CCR7+CD45RA+ naive T cells. These receptor sequences come from a human donor in good health. Some libraries in this study had Jurkat cell RNA spiked in.

The chain has TRBV28 and TRBJ2-7, with TRBD1 matching 8 bases. V gave up 8 bases and J gave up 0 bases; unmatched junction bases: 3. The CDR3 covers 13 residues. CDR1 is MDHEN and CDR2 is SYDVKM in the germline V gene. The CDR3 DNA reads as TGTGCCAGCCAGGACAGGGACTCCTACGAGCAGTACTTC. It codes for CASQDRDSYEQYF.

This clonotype turned up a few times. The genes are TRBV2 and TRBJ2-2; D perhaps matches TRBD2 (6 bases). The CDR3 covers 16 residues. Deletions cut 0 bases from V and 7 bases from J, with 15 bases between. Germline V lookup: CDR1 SNHLY, CDR2 FYNNEI. CDR3 amino acids: CASSEAIGSSIGELFF. The CDR3 nucleotides read TGTGCCAGCAGTGAAGCCATCGGGAGTTCAATCGGGGAGCTGTTTTTT.

For this clonotype: A much larger clone lies one base from this, so it may be a read error. The chain combines TRBV12-3 or TRBV12-4 with TRBJ2-2; 10 bases are shared with TRBD2. The CDR3 runs to 17 residues. CDR3 in amino acids: CGSSSLAGAANTGELFF. The CDR3 DNA follows: TGTGGCAGCAGTTCCCTAGCGGGGGCCGCGAACACCGGGGAGCTGTTTTTT.